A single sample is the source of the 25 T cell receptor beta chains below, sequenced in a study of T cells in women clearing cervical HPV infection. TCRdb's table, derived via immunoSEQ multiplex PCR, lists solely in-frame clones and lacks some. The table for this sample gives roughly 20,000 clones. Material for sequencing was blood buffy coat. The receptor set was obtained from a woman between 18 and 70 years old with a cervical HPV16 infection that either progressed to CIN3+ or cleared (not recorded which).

The CDR3 reads CASSLNRRGEQFF. The CDR3 bases that were read are TGTGCCAGCAGCTTAAATAGGCGGGGTGAG. This rearrangement joins TRBV7-3 to TRBJ2-1, with D perhaps TRBD2 (6 bases). The read terminates 3 residues ahead of where the CDR3 ends, so the germline J gene completes it. V was shortened by 1 base and J by 9 bases, with 10 bases between the two germline ends. The CDR3 has 13 residues. Germline V gives CDR1 SGHTA, CDR2 FQGTGA.

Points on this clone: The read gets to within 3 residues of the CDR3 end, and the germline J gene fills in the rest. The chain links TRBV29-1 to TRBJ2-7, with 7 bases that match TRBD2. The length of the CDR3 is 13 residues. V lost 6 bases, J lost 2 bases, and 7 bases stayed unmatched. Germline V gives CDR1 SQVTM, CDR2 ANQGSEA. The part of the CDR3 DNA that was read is TGCAGCGTAGCGGGGAAGGAAACCTACGAG. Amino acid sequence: CSVAGKETYE. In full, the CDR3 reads CSVAGKETYEQYF.

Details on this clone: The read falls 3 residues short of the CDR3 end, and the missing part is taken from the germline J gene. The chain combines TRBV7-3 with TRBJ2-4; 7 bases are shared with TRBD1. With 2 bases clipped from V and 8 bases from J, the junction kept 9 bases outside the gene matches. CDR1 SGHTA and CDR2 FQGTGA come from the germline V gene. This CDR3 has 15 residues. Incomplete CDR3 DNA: TGTGCCAGCAGCTTACCCCCCCCGCAGGGGGACATT. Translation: CASSLPPPQGDI. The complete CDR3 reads CASSLPPPQGDIQYF.

The sequenced CDR3 bases are TGTGCCAGCAGCGTAGGCTCGGGGGGGAGCTCCTACAATGAG. This sequence encodes CASSVGSGGSSYNE. The whole CDR3 region reads CASSVGSGGSSYNEQFF. V is TRBV9 and J is TRBJ2-1; TRBD2 agrees at 8 bases. The sequenced fragment ends 3 residues before the CDR3 boundary, so the rest is inferred from the germline J gene. The CDR3 has 17 amino acids. Germline V CDR1 and CDR2: SGDLS, YYNGEE. Germline trimming cut 0 bases from V and 0 bases from J; bases unmatched to any gene: 5.

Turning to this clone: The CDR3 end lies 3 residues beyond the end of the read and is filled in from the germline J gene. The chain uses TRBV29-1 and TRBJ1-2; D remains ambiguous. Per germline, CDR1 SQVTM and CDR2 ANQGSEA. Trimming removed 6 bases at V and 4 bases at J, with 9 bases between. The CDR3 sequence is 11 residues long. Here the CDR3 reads CSVATGYGYTF. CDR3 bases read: TGCAGCGTGGCCACGGGCTATGGC.

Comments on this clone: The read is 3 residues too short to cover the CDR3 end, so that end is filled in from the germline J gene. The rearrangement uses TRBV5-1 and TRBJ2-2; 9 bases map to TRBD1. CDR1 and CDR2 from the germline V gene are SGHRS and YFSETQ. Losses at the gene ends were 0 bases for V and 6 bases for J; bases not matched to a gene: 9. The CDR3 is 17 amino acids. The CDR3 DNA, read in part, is TGCGCCAGCAGCTTGGCCCCGGGACAGGGCGGTCCCGGGGAG. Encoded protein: CASSLAPGQGGPGE. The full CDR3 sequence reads CASSLAPGQGGPGELFF. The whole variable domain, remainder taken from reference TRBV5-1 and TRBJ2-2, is KAGVTQTPRYLIKTRGQQVTLSCSPISGHRSVSWYQQTPGQGLQFLFEYFSETQRNKGNFPGRFSGRQFSNSRSEMNVSTLELGDSALYLCASSLAPGQGGPGELFFGEGSRLTVL.

CDR3 residues: CSATRLAGIGNEQFF. The part of the CDR3 DNA that was read is TGCAGTGCTACCCGACTAGCGGGGATCGGGAATGAG. The chain has TRBV20-1 and TRBJ2-1, with 11 bases fitting TRBD2. Sequencing ends 3 residues short of the CDR3 end; the germline J gene provides the rest. Per germline, CDR1 DFQATT and CDR2 SNEGSKA (reference sequence). The CDR3 sequence is 15 residues long. The V and J ends lost 4 bases and 7 bases, in that order; junction bases with no gene match: 9.

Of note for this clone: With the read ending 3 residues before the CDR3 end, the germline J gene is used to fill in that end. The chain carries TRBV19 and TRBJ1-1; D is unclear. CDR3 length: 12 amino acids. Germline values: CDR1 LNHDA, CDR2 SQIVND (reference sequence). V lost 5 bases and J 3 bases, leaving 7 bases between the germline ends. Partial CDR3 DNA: TGTGCCAGTAGTTACAGATACACTGAA. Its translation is CASSYRYTE. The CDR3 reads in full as CASSYRYTEAFF.

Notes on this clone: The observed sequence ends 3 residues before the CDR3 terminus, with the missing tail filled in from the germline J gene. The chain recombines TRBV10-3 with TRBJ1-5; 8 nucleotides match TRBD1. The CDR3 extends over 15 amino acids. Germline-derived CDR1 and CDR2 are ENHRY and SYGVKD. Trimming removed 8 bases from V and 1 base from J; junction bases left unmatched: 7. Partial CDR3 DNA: TGTGCCATCTCAACAGGGGGATTGAGCAATCAGCCC. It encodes CAISTGGLSNQP. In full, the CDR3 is CAISTGGLSNQPQHF.

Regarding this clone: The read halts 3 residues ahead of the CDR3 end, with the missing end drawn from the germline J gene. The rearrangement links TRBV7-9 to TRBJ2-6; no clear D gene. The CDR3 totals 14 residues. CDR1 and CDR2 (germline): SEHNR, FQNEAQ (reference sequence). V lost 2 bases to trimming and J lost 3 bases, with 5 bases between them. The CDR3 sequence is CASSLRLGANVLTF. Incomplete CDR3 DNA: TGTGCCAGCAGCTTACGACTTGGGGCCAACGTC.

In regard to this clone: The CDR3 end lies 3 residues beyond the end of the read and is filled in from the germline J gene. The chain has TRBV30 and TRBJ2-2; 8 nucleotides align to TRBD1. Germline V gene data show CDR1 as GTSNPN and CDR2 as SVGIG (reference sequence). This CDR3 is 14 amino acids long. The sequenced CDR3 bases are TGTGCCTCTGCGGCAGGGGGCTTCAATTCACCG. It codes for CASAAGGFNSP. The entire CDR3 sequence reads CASAAGGFNSPLFF.

The covered CDR3 bases are TGTGCCAGCAGCCAAGGTCAGCTATCTGGGGCCAACGCC. As protein: CASSQGQLSGANA. The CDR3 in full is CASSQGQLSGANALHF. The rearrangement joins TRBV14 to TRBJ1-6; the D gene is possibly TRBD1 (5 bases). The read terminates 3 residues before the CDR3 end, so the remaining end is supplied by the germline J gene. In germline, CDR1 is SGHDN, CDR2 FVKESK. This CDR3 comprises 16 residues.

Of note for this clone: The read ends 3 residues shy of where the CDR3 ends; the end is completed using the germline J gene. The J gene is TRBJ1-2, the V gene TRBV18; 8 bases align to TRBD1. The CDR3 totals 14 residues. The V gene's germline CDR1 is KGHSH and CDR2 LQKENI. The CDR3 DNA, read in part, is TGTGCCAGCTCACCTGGGACAGGAGACTACGAC. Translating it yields CASSPGTGDYD. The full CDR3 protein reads CASSPGTGDYDYTF.

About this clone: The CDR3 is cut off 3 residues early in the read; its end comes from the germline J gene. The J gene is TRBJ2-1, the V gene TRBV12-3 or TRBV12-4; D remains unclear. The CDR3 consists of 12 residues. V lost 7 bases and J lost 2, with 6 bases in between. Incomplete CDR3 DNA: TGTGCCAGCACAACACCCTACAATGAG. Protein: CASTTPYNE. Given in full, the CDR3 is CASTTPYNEQFF.

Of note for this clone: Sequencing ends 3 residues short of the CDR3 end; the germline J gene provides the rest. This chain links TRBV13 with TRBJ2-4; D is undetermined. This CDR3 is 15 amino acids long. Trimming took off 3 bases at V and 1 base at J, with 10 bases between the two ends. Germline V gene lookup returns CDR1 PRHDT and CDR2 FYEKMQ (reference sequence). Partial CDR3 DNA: TGTGCCAGCAGCTTCAGTTTTCCTGCCAAAAACATT. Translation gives CASSFSFPAKNI. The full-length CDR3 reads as CASSFSFPAKNIQYF. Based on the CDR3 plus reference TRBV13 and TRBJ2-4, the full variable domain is AAGVIQSPRHLIKEKRETATLKCYPIPRHDTVYWYQQGPGQDPQFLISFYEKMQSDKGSIPDRFSAQQFSDYHSELNMSSLELGDSALYFCASSFSFPAKNIQYFGAGTRLSVL.

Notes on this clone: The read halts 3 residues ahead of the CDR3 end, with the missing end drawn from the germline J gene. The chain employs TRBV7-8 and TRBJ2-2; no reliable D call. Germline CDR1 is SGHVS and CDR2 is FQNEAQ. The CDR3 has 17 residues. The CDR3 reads CASSLVAYVQTNEKLFF. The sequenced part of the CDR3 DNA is TGTGCCAGCAGCTTAGTTGCGTACGTGCAAACTAATGAAAAG. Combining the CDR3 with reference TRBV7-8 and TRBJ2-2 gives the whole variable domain GAGVSQSPRYKVAKRGQDVALRCDPISGHVSLFWYQQALGQGPEFLTYFQNEAQLDKSGLPSDRFFAERPEGSVSTLKIQRTQQEDSAVYLCASSLVAYVQTNEKLFFGEGSRLTVL.

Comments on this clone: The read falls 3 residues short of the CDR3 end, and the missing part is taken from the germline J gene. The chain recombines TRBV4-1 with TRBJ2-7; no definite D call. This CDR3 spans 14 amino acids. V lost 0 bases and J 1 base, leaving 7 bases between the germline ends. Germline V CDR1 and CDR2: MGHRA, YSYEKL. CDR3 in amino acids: CASSQEGSSYEQYF. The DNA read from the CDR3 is TGCGCCAGCAGCCAAGAAGGGTCTTCCTACGAG.

The covered CDR3 bases are TGTGCCAGCAGTGATCCCGGACATCTCAGCACAGATACC. This gives the protein CASSDPGHLSTDT. In full, the CDR3 is CASSDPGHLSTDTYTF. The chain links TRBV2 to TRBJ1-2; a weak D match, TRBD1 (5 bases). Read data end 3 residues before the CDR3 end; the end is taken from the germline J gene. CDR1 is SNHLY and CDR2 is FYNNEI in the germline V gene. The CDR3 covers 16 residues.

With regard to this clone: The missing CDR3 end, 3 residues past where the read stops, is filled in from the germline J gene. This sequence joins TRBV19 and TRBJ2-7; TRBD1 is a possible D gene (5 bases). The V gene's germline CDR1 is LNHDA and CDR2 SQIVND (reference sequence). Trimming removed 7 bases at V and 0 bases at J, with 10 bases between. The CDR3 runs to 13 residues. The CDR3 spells CASTRQGSYEQYF. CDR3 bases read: TGTGCCAGTACCCGGCAGGGCTCCTACGAG.

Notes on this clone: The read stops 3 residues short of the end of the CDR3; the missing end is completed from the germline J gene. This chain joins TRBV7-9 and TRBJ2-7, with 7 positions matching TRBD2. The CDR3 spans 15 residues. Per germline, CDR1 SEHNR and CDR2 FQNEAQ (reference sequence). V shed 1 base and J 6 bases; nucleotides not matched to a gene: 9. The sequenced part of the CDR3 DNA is TGTGCCAGCAGCTTAGTTTCGGGACTACGTTCCGAG. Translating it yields CASSLVSGLRSE. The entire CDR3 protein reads CASSLVSGLRSEQYF.

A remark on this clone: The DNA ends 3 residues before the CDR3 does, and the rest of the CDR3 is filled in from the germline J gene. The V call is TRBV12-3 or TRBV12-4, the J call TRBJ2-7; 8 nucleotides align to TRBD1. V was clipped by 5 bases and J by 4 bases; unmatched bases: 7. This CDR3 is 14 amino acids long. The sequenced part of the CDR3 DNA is TGTGCCAGCAGTCTCTGGCAGGGGGCTTACGAG. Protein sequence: CASSLWQGAYE. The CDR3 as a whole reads CASSLWQGAYEQYF.

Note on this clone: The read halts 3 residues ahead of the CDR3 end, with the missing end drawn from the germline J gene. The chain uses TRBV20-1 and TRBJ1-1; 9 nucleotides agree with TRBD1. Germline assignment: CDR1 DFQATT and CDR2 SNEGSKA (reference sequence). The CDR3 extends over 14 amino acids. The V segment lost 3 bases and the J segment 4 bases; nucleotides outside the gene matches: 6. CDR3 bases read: TGCAGTGCTAGCCGGACAGGGGATGGCACTGAA. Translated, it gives CSASRTGDGTE. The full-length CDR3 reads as CSASRTGDGTEAFF.

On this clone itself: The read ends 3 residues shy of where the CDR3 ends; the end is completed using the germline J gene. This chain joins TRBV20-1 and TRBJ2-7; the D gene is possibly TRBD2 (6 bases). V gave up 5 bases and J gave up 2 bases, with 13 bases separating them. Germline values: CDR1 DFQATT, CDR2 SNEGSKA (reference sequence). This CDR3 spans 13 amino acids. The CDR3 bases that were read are TGCAGTGCTGCCCAGGGAGGCCCCTACGAG. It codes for CSAAQGGPYE. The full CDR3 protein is CSAAQGGPYEQYF.

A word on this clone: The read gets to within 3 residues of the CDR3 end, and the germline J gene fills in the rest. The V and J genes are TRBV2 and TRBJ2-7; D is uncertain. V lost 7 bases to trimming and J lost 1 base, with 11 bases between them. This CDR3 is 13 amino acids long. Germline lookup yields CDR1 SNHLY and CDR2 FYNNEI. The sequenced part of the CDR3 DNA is TGTGCCAGCATGTACGGGTTTTCCTACGAG. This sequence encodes CASMYGFSYE. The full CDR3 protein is CASMYGFSYEQYF.

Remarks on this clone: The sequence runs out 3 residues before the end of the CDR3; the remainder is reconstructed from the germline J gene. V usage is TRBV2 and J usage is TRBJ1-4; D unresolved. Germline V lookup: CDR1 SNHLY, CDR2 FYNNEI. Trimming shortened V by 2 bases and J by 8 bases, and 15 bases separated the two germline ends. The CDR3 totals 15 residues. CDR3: CASSETSVFSEKLFF. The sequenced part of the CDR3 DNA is TGTGCCAGCAGTGAAACCTCGGTATTCTCGGAAAAA. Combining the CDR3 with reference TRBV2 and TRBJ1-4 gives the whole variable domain EPEVTQTPSHQVTQMGQEVILRCVPISNHLYFYWYRQILGQKVEFLVSFYNNEISEKSEIFDDQFSVERPDGSNFTLKIRSTKLEDSAMYFCASSETSVFSEKLFFGSGTQLSVL.